The 3 T cell receptor beta chains reported below all come from one sample, sequenced in a study of response to subunit inactivated influenza vaccine. TCRdb re-called the RT-PCR reads through MiXCR, storing one row per CDR3 protein. The sample has some 800,000 distinct CDR3 sequences, approximately 22% seen once. The specimen was PBMCs from blood, collected more than 4 days after vaccination. Receptors originate from a man in his forties or fifties who received an inactivated influenza vaccine.

The J gene is TRBJ2-1, the V gene TRBV10-3, with a possible D match to TRBD2 (6 bases). Germline-derived CDR1 and CDR2 are ENHRY and SYGVKD. The CDR3 has 12 amino acids. DNA of the CDR3: TGTGCAGGAGGGGCACAATACAATGAGCAGTTCTTC. Translated, it gives CAGGAQYNEQFF.

For the CDR3, the DNA is TGTGCCAGCAGTTTAGCGCGGGGCAGGGGCTCCTACGAGCAGTACTTC. Amino acid sequence: CASSLARGRGSYEQYF. The genes are TRBV12-3 or TRBV12-4 and TRBJ2-7; perhaps D is TRBD1 or TRBD2 (6 bases each). This CDR3 is built from 16 residues. Trimming cost V 0 bases and J 0 bases, with 12 bases left between them.

The J gene is TRBJ2-1, the V gene TRBV7-9, with D unclear. The CDR3 loop spans 14 amino acids. Germline values: CDR1 SEHNR, CDR2 FQNEAQ (reference sequence). The V gene lost 0 bases and the J gene lost 4 bases, with 7 bases spanning the gap. The CDR3 spells CASSLAPTYNEQFF. The CDR3 coding sequence is TGTGCCAGCAGCTTAGCGCCTACTTACAATGAGCAGTTCTTC.